This TCR beta chain was profiled in a study of cytomegalovirus exposure and HLA in healthy donors. Vbeta (60) and Jbeta (13) primers were used in the PCR. Clones were read by immunoSEQ multiplex PCR, and TCRdb kept only the in-frame ones, dropping some. The table shows about 240,000 clones, with approximately 80% occurring only once. V gave up 2 bases and J gave up 5 bases, with 4 bases separating them. The germline gives CDR1 SGHNT, CDR2 YYREEE (reference sequence). CDR3 length equals 11 residues. The receptor's source is a woman in her sixties in good health and CMV-seropositive. The chain uses TRBV5-4 and TRBJ1-1; D remains ambiguous. Sequences were obtained from PBMCs. Here the CDR3 reads CASSFYTEAFF. Here the CDR3 DNA reads TGTGCCAGCAGCTTTTATACTGAAGCTTTCTTT.